This T cell receptor (beta chain) stems from a study of OX40 agonist ivuxolimab in advanced cancers. Germline V gene data show CDR1 as SGHKS and CDR2 as YYEKEE (reference sequence). Germline trimming cut 4 bases from V and 1 base from J; bases unmatched to any gene: 7. The CDR3 runs 15 residues. Blood draws occurred at baseline, cycle 4 day 1, and cycle 7 day 1. Assay: immunoSEQ multiplex PCR; the TCRdb copy retains only in-frame clones and omits some. This sample carries tens of thousands of clones, 81% of them seen once, and the ten largest clones take 5.5% to 8%. The sequence was collected from an adult with an advanced solid tumor such as melanoma, head and neck, liver or kidney cancer. The V gene is TRBV5-5, the J gene TRBJ2-7, with 8 positions matching TRBD1. The material sequenced was CD4+ or CD8+ T cells sorted from blood, taken in a trial of the OX40 agonist ivuxolimab. CDR3 sequence: CASSLRDRPSYEQYF. CDR3 nucleotides: TGTGCCAGCAGCCTCCGGGACAGGCCGTCCTACGAGCAGTACTTC.